This T cell receptor beta chain emerged from a study of blood T cell repertoires in COVID-19. The repertoire was sequenced with immunoSEQ multiplex PCR; TCRdb's copy has only in-frame clones and lacks some. The profile covers around 230,000 clones, with roughly four fifths appearing a single time and roughly an eighth taken by the ten largest. CDR3 length: 16 amino acids. CDR1 and CDR2 from the germline V gene are SGHRS and YFSETQ. The V and J ends lost 4 bases and 0 bases respectively, with 13 bases between them. Specimen: peripheral blood. The chain recombines TRBV5-1 with TRBJ1-4, with D unclear. The receptor was isolated from a woman aged 60-70 years with active or convalescent COVID-19. CDR3 loop: CASSTGRGATNEKLFF. In nucleotides, the CDR3 is TGCGCCAGCAGCACCGGCCGGGGTGCAACTAATGAAAAACTGTTTTTT.